Below, 6 T cell receptor beta chains from the same sample are listed, as sequenced in a study of T cell responses to AZD1222 COVID-19 vaccine. The table came from immunoSEQ multiplex PCR; TCRdb's copy has only in-frame clones and leaves some out. The table has 110,000 to 150,000 clones, 80% to 90% seen once. The sequencing used peripheral blood, collected on day 0 of AZD1222 vaccination. These receptors originate from an adult in good health.

A single count supports this clone. The CDR3 DNA follows: TGTGCCAGCAGCCGAAACGCTGGCGCGACGAACACCGGGGAGCTGTTTTTT. Protein sequence: CASSRNAGATNTGELFF. The chain joins TRBV3-1 (or the pseudogene TRBV3-2) to TRBJ2-2; no firm D call. Trimming shortened V by 4 bases and J by 0 bases, and 15 bases separated the two germline ends. In germline, CDR1 is LGHDT, CDR2 YNNKEL (reference sequence). The CDR3 has 17 amino acids.

The count of this clone is one. CDR3 sequence reads: CASRAGTSYWSTDTQYF. Written as DNA, the CDR3 is TGTGCCAGTAGGGCCGGGACAAGTTACTGGAGCACAGATACGCAGTATTTT. This chain connects TRBV19 to TRBJ2-3; the D gene is possibly TRBD1 (6 bases). The length of the CDR3 is 17 residues. Trimming left V 6 bases short and J 0 bases short, with 19 bases between. Germline lookup yields CDR1 LNHDA and CDR2 SQIVND (reference sequence). Looking up the rest from reference TRBV19 and TRBJ2-3 gives the full variable domain: DGGITQSPKYLFRKEGQNVTLSCEQNLNHDAMYWYRQDPGQGLRLIYYSQIVNDFQKGDIAEGYSVSREKKESFPLTVTSAQKNPTAFYLCASRAGTSYWSTDTQYFGPGTRLTVL.

The chain is built from TRBV5-4 and TRBJ1-6; 8 bases map to TRBD1. Germline loops: CDR1 SGHNT, CDR2 YYREEE (reference sequence). V lost 4 bases to trimming and J lost 8 bases; unmatched junction nucleotides: 8. The length of the CDR3 is 15 residues. The CDR3 DNA is TGTGCCAGCAGCCCACGGACAGGGTACGATTCACCCCTCCACTTT. Amino acids: CASSPRTGYDSPLHF. Full variable domain (missing parts from reference TRBV5-4 and TRBJ1-6): ETGVTQSPTHLIKTRGQQVTLRCSSQSGHNTVSWYQQALGQGPQFIFQYYREEENGRGNFPPRFSGLQFPNYSSELNVNALELDDSALYLCASSPRTGYDSPLHFGNGTRLTVT.

This chain's CDR3 is CASSSAFGDTNYGYTF. The CDR3 region has the DNA TGTGCCAGCAGCTCTGCCTTTGGGGACACTAACTATGGCTACACCTTC. This chain connects TRBV11-2 to TRBJ1-2; perhaps TRBD1 as D (6 bases). V was clipped by 4 bases and J by 0 bases, with 15 bases between them. Germline CDR1 reads SGHAT; CDR2 reads FQNNGV. CDR3 length equals 16 residues.

V gene TRBV13 combines with J gene TRBJ2-3, with D maybe TRBD1 (6 bases). This CDR3 contains 13 residues. The germline V gene encodes CDR1 PRHDT and CDR2 FYEKMQ (reference sequence). V gave up 5 bases and J gave up 3 bases, with 9 bases separating them. CDR3 coding DNA: TGTGCCAGCAGCGTGCAGGGGACAGATACGCAGTATTTT. Protein product: CASSVQGTDTQYF.

In its sample, this clone was seen a few times. CDR3 DNA sequence: TGTGCCAGCAGCTTGGTCACTTCGGCGGGAGGAGGGTACAATGAGCAGTTCTTC. Residues: CASSLVTSAGGGYNEQFF. This chain uses TRBV5-6 with TRBJ2-1; 8 bases match TRBD2. V gave up 0 bases and J gave up 4 bases; unmatched junction bases: 12. The CDR3 runs 18 residues. Germline V lookup: CDR1 SGHDT, CDR2 YYEEEE.